The source of this T cell receptor beta chain is a study of shared clonotypes between healthy human individuals. The table came from immunoSEQ multiplex PCR; TCRdb's copy has only in-frame clones and leaves some out. The sample holds some 2,100,000 clones, approximately 96% seen once. CDR3 length: 11 amino acids. Trimming removed 0 bases from V and 8 bases from J, with 4 bases in between. Germline V CDR1 and CDR2: MNHEY, SVGAGI. The chain is built from TRBV6-5 and TRBJ2-5; D is uncertain. The sequenced sample was naive CD4+ T cells sorted from blood. The subset denotes: CD45RA+ positively selected. This clonotype was sampled from a young man in good health. CDR3 region: CASSYSATQYF. The CDR3 DNA sequence: TGTGCCAGCAGTTACTCAGCCACCCAGTACTTC.